This is a list of T cell receptor beta chains from one sample in a study of T cell changes during pregnancy in multiple sclerosis. Profiled with immunoSEQ multiplex PCR; TCRdb holds only in-frame clones, not every one. Here the sample spans approximately 52,000 clones, approximately 92% being singletons. The material was CD4+ T cells from peripheral blood mononuclear cells, obtained in the second trimester of pregnancy. The receptors were gathered from a female donor in good health, enrolled as a control in a pregnancy study. Each CDR3 is given with its conserved first and last residue. A D gene is named only where the DNA matches it firmly. Rows may omit the clone size; those that give it use once, few, many or a size class.

v_call,clone_size,d_call,j_call,cdr3_length,cdr3_aa,cdr3_nt
TRBV9,-,TRBD1,TRBJ2-3,16,CASSPPRGQLTDTQYF,TGTGCCAGCAGCCCCCCCCGGGGACAGCTAACAGATACGCAGTATTTT
TRBV7-7,-,-,TRBJ1-4,13,CASSEGREEKLFF,TGTGCTAGCAGCGAGGGAAGGGAGGAAAAACTGTTTTTT
TRBV11-3,-,-,TRBJ1-1,14,CASKGARMNTEAFF,TGTGCCAGCAAAGGGGCAAGGATGAACACTGAAGCTTTCTTT
TRBV14,-,-,TRBJ1-3,16,CASSRIRPSSGNTIYF,TGTGCCAGCAGCCGAATCAGGCCCAGCTCTGGAAACACCATATATTTT
TRBV11-3,-,-,TRBJ2-2,13,CASSLTLSGELFF,TGTGCCAGCAGCTTAACTCTATCGGGGGAGCTGTTTTTT
TRBV20-1,-,-,TRBJ1-1,11,CSARPRTEAFF,TGCAGTGCTAGACCGCGCACTGAAGCTTTCTTT
TRBV7-2,-,-,TRBJ1-5,13,CASSLDLNQPQHF,TGTGCCAGCAGCTTAGACTTGAATCAGCCCCAGCATTTT
TRBV7-2,once,TRBD1,TRBJ1-4,15,CASSLTTGGLGKLFF,TGTGCCAGCAGCCTCACTACAGGGGGCCTCGGAAAACTGTTTTTT
TRBV10-3,-,TRBD1,TRBJ1-6,13,CAIGGTGNSPLHF,TGTGCCATCGGGGGGACAGGAAATTCACCCCTCCACTTT
TRBV29-1,-,-,TRBJ1-2,13,CSVERWQNYGYTF,TGCAGCGTTGAGAGGTGGCAGAACTATGGCTACACCTTC
TRBV14,-,TRBD1,TRBJ2-7,13,CASRRTGAYEQYF,TGTGCCAGCAGACGGACAGGGGCCTACGAGCAGTACTTC
TRBV5-1,-,-,TRBJ1-6,15,CASSSRIPGESPLHF,TGCGCCAGCAGCTCCCGGATCCCGGGGGAATCACCCCTCCACTTT
TRBV11-3,-,-,TRBJ2-3,13,CASSTLGTDTQYF,TGTGCCAGCAGCACTCTGGGCACAGATACGCAGTATTTT
TRBV28,-,-,TRBJ1-5,14,CASSFRQVREPQHF,TGTGCCAGCAGTTTCAGGCAGGTCAGGGAGCCCCAGCATTTT
TRBV7-2,-,TRBD1,TRBJ1-2,16,CASSKGQAQLWYGYTF,TGTGCCAGCAGCAAAGGACAGGCGCAACTTTGGTATGGCTACACCTTC
TRBV5-1,-,-,TRBJ2-5,14,CASRNLQVQETQYF,TGCGCCAGCAGGAACCTGCAGGTTCAAGAGACCCAGTACTTC
TRBV7-6,-,-,TRBJ2-7,15,CASSPHPDSSYEQYF,TGTGCCAGCAGCCCGCACCCGGACAGCTCCTACGAGCAGTACTTC
TRBV29-1,once,TRBD1,TRBJ1-1,17,CSVEGSQGESRFTEAFF,TGCAGCGTTGAAGGGTCACAGGGGGAAAGTAGATTCACTGAAGCTTTCTTT
TRBV7-2,-,TRBD1,TRBJ2-1,16,CASSLDDRGRGNEQFF,TGTGCCAGCAGCTTAGACGACAGGGGTCGGGGCAATGAGCAGTTCTTC
TRBV28,-,TRBD2,TRBJ2-3,16,CASSTLAGGPWDTQYF,TGTGCCAGCAGTACCCTAGCGGGAGGGCCGTGGGATACGCAGTATTTT
TRBV25-1,-,TRBD1,TRBJ1-2,14,CASRGTGGDYGYTF,TGTGCCAGCAGAGGGACAGGAGGTGACTATGGCTACACCTTC
TRBV27,-,TRBD1,TRBJ1-5,16,CASKFLGTGKSQPQHF,TGCGCCAGTAAATTTCTCGGGACAGGGAAGAGTCAGCCCCAGCATTTT
TRBV7-8,-,TRBD1,TRBJ1-1,16,CASSSETGVWNTEAFF,TGTGCCAGCAGCTCAGAAACAGGGGTATGGAACACTGAAGCTTTCTTT
TRBV6-1,-,TRBD1,TRBJ2-7,15,CASSEQRQGTYEQYF,TGTGCCAGCAGTGAGCAGAGACAGGGGACCTACGAGCAGTACTTC
TRBV29-1,-,TRBD1,TRBJ2-1,13,CSVLGQGYNEQFF,TGCAGCGTTCTCGGACAGGGTTACAATGAGCAGTTCTTC
TRBV7-8,-,-,TRBJ1-5,17,CASSLVAGRRVNQPQHF,TGTGCCAGCAGCTTAGTAGCGGGACGGAGGGTAAATCAGCCCCAGCATTTT
TRBV4-3,-,TRBD1,TRBJ2-7,15,CASSQDAQGAYEQYF,TGCGCCAGCAGCCAAGATGCACAGGGGGCCTACGAGCAGTACTTC
TRBV10-3,-,-,TRBJ2-3,14,CAIRIASQGDTQYF,TGTGCCATCAGGATAGCCTCTCAGGGGGATACGCAGTATTTT
TRBV5-3,-,-,TRBJ2-1,16,CARSLRVVSSYNEQFF,TGTGCCAGAAGCTTGCGTGTAGTGTCCTCCTACAATGAGCAGTTCTTC
TRBV20-1,-,-,TRBJ2-7,11,CSASRAFEQYF,TGCAGTGCTAGCAGGGCCTTCGAGCAGTACTTC
TRBV28,-,-,TRBJ2-7,13,CASSLRTAYEQYF,TGTGCCAGCAGTTTAAGGACAGCCTACGAGCAGTACTTC
TRBV5-6,-,-,TRBJ1-2,13,CASSFTEIHGYTF,TGTGCCAGCAGCTTCACAGAGATCCATGGCTACACCTTC
TRBV2,once,-,TRBJ2-7,13,CASKTAGRYEQYF,TGTGCCAGCAAGACAGCAGGGCGGTACGAGCAGTACTTC
TRBV7-2,-,-,TRBJ2-2,12,CASSLRVGELFF,TGTGCCAGCAGCTTAAGAGTCGGGGAGCTGTTTTTT
TRBV18,-,-,TRBJ2-5,14,CASSPLTGGETQYF,TGTGCCAGCTCACCCCTGACAGGTGGAGAGACCCAGTACTTC
TRBV19,-,TRBD1,TRBJ2-3,16,CASSPLGTGVTDTQYF,TGTGCCAGTAGTCCCCTAGGGACAGGGGTTACAGATACGCAGTATTTT
TRBV29-1,-,-,TRBJ2-3,10,CSVEQGTQYF,TGCAGCGTTGAGCAGGGTACGCAGTATTTT
TRBV11-1,-,TRBD1,TRBJ2-7,16,CASSWAGRGTGTEQYF,TGTGCCAGCAGCTGGGCGGGTCGCGGGACAGGGACCGAGCAGTACTTC
TRBV7-9,-,TRBD2,TRBJ2-1,16,CASSLALAGALNEQFF,TGTGCCAGCAGCTTAGCGTTAGCGGGAGCTCTCAATGAGCAGTTCTTC
TRBV5-1,-,TRBD2,TRBJ2-2,13,CASSTGGTGELFF,TGCGCCAGCAGTACGGGGGGCACCGGGGAGCTGTTTTTT
TRBV7-9,-,TRBD1,TRBJ1-5,14,CASSFGTGNQPQHF,TGTGCCAGCAGCTTTGGGACAGGGAATCAGCCCCAGCATTTT